This T cell receptor (beta chain) was documented in a study of blood T cell repertoires in COVID-19. Study-wide background: The United States, Italy and Spain provided the acute and convalescent COVID-19 samples. T cells, B-cell-depleted T cells, or PBMCs provided the cDNA or gDNA that served as material.

V was shortened by 0 bases and J by 3 bases, with 14 bases between the two germline ends. The CDR3 sequence is 16 residues long. Looked up from germline, CDR1 is MNHEY and CDR2 is SVGEGT. Per the original methods: Estimation of nucleated cell counts relied on the amplification of reference gene primers. TCRdb's table, derived via immunoSEQ multiplex PCR, lists solely in-frame clones and lacks some. For V, J and clone size, that table is used; D and trimming come from the DNA. The sample gives hundreds of thousands of clones, about 90% of which show up once; about 7% is in the top ten. Seattle enrolled patients during active infection and tracked them longitudinally.

The receptor comes from a woman in her 70s with COVID-19, enrolled during active disease. The material sequenced was peripheral blood. The chain has TRBV6-2 or TRBV6-3 and TRBJ2-5; D may be TRBD1 (6 bases). CDR3 amino acids: CASSYSIQGTKETQYF. The CDR3 coding sequence is TGTGCCAGCAGTTACTCGATCCAGGGGACCAAAGAGACCCAGTACTTC.